This is a list of T cell receptor beta chains from one sample in a study of CD8 T cells in ankylosing spondylitis. Each CDR3 protein gets one entry after TCRdb re-called the 5' RACE reads with MiXCR. The sample contains roughly 490,000 distinct CDR3 sequences, approximately 5% of which appear only once. Sequencing was carried out using blood, either unsorted or a sorted T cell fraction (not recorded which). The origin of the receptors is a male donor with ankylosing spondylitis. CDR3s include the opening cysteine and the closing phenylalanine or tryptophan. The order of the fields is V gene, clone size, D gene, J gene, CDR3 protein, CDR3 DNA. D genes are given only for firm matches. The size entry is marked missing in some rows and otherwise reads once, few, many or a size class.

v_call: TRBV12-3/TRBV12-4
clone_size: many
d_call: TRBD2
j_call: TRBJ2-1
cdr3_aa: CASSLRGGMNEQFF
cdr3_nt: TGTGCCAGCAGTTTGCGCGGGGGAATGAATGAGCAGTTCTTC

v_call: TRBV28
clone_size: -
d_call: TRBD2
j_call: TRBJ2-1
cdr3_aa: CASTQRERTYNEQFF
cdr3_nt: TGTGCCAGCACACAGCGGGAGAGGACCTACAATGAGCAGTTCTTC

v_call: TRBV4-2
clone_size: few
d_call: -
j_call: TRBJ2-3
cdr3_aa: CASSQSGTGTDTQYF
cdr3_nt: TGTGCCAGCAGCCAATCCGGTACTGGCACAGATACGCAGTATTTT

v_call: TRBV4-2
clone_size: few
d_call: TRBD2
j_call: TRBJ2-1
cdr3_aa: CASSQDSRGGHNEQFF
cdr3_nt: TGTGCCAGCAGCCAAGATTCGCGGGGGGGCCACAATGAGCAGTTCTTC

v_call: TRBV27
clone_size: many
d_call: -
j_call: TRBJ2-5
cdr3_aa: CASCPSLAVQETQYF
cdr3_nt: TGTGCCAGCTGCCCTTCCCTAGCAGTGCAAGAGACCCAGTACTTC

v_call: TRBV7-2
clone_size: many
d_call: TRBD2
j_call: TRBJ2-7
cdr3_aa: CASSRVTSGYYEQYF
cdr3_nt: TGTGCCAGCAGCCGCGTGACTAGCGGCTACTACGAGCAGTACTTC

v_call: TRBV12-5
clone_size: few
d_call: -
j_call: TRBJ2-3
cdr3_aa: CASGLTPDRTNTQYF
cdr3_nt: TGTGCTAGTGGTTTGACCCCGGACCGCACTAATACGCAGTATTTT

v_call: TRBV9
clone_size: few
d_call: -
j_call: TRBJ2-1
cdr3_aa: CASSVGLTGKVNEQFF
cdr3_nt: TGTGCCAGCAGCGTAGGTCTTACAGGGAAGGTCAATGAGCAGTTCTTC

v_call: TRBV10-3
clone_size: many
d_call: -
j_call: TRBJ2-7
cdr3_aa: CAIRPDSSVYEQYF
cdr3_nt: TGTGCCATCAGACCGGACAGCTCGGTGTACGAGCAGTACTTC

v_call: TRBV12-3/TRBV12-4
clone_size: many
d_call: TRBD2
j_call: TRBJ2-1
cdr3_aa: CASRPFMAGAYNEQFF
cdr3_nt: TGTGCCAGCAGGCCCTTTATGGCGGGAGCCTACAATGAGCAGTTCTTC

v_call: TRBV9
clone_size: many
d_call: -
j_call: TRBJ1-2
cdr3_aa: CASSEGDLGNYGYTF
cdr3_nt: TGTGCCAGCAGCGAGGGGGACTTGGGTAACTATGGCTACACCTTC

v_call: TRBV15
clone_size: many
d_call: -
j_call: TRBJ1-5
cdr3_aa: CATSTGYSNQPQHF
cdr3_nt: TGTGCCACCTCTACAGGTTATAGCAATCAGCCCCAGCATTTT

v_call: TRBV4-2
clone_size: many
d_call: TRBD2
j_call: TRBJ2-1
cdr3_aa: CASSQDRTSHEQFF
cdr3_nt: TGTGCCAGCAGCCAAGATCGGACTAGCCATGAGCAGTTCTTC

v_call: TRBV20-1
clone_size: many
d_call: -
j_call: TRBJ1-2
cdr3_aa: CSAAGAGYTF
cdr3_nt: TGCAGTGCTGCAGGGGCCGGCTACACCTTC

v_call: TRBV29-1
clone_size: many
d_call: -
j_call: TRBJ2-3
cdr3_aa: CSVVTTASTDTQYF
cdr3_nt: TGCAGCGTCGTCACGACAGCTAGCACAGATACGCAGTATTTT

v_call: TRBV4-1
clone_size: many
d_call: -
j_call: TRBJ1-1
cdr3_aa: CASSQDWSNTEAFF
cdr3_nt: TGCGCCAGCAGCCAAGATTGGTCAAACACTGAAGCTTTCTTT

v_call: TRBV7-2
clone_size: -
d_call: TRBD1
j_call: TRBJ1-2
cdr3_aa: CASSLDRGDPYGYTF
cdr3_nt: TGTGCCAGCAGCTTAGACAGGGGGGATCCCTATGGCTACACCTTC

v_call: TRBV5-6
clone_size: many
d_call: -
j_call: TRBJ1-5
cdr3_aa: CASSFPGNQPQHF
cdr3_nt: TGTGCCAGCAGTTTTCCTGGGAATCAGCCCCAGCATTTT

v_call: TRBV4-3
clone_size: many
d_call: -
j_call: TRBJ1-3
cdr3_aa: CASSQDKGNTIYF
cdr3_nt: TGCGCCAGCAGCCAAGATAAGGGAAACACCATATATTTT

v_call: TRBV5-5
clone_size: many
d_call: -
j_call: TRBJ1-5
cdr3_aa: CASSSDWNQPQHF
cdr3_nt: TGTGCCAGCAGCTCGGACTGGAATCAGCCCCAGCATTTT

v_call: TRBV10-3
clone_size: many
d_call: -
j_call: TRBJ2-3
cdr3_aa: CAIREGRTDTQYF
cdr3_nt: TGTGCCATCAGGGAGGGAAGGACAGATACGCAGTATTTT

v_call: TRBV29-1
clone_size: many
d_call: -
j_call: TRBJ1-1
cdr3_aa: CSVYRFPMNTEAFF
cdr3_nt: TGCAGCGTGTACAGGTTCCCTATGAACACTGAAGCTTTCTTT

v_call: TRBV12-5
clone_size: -
d_call: TRBD1
j_call: TRBJ2-3
cdr3_aa: CASGLVRTGDTDTQYF
cdr3_nt: TGTGCTAGTGGTTTGGTCCGGACAGGGGACACAGATACGCAGTATTTT

v_call: TRBV20-1
clone_size: many
d_call: -
j_call: TRBJ1-1
cdr3_aa: CSARDYRQGTIVTEAFF
cdr3_nt: TGCAGTGCTAGAGATTATAGGCAGGGAACAATCGTCACTGAAGCTTTCTTT

v_call: TRBV29-1
clone_size: many
d_call: -
j_call: TRBJ1-4
cdr3_aa: CSVGADVGVVFF
cdr3_nt: TGCAGCGTTGGGGCAGATGTCGGAGTAGTGTTTTTT

v_call: TRBV5-1
clone_size: many
d_call: -
j_call: TRBJ1-1
cdr3_aa: CASRLWGQVNTEAFF
cdr3_nt: TGCGCCAGCAGGCTCTGGGGGCAGGTGAACACTGAAGCTTTCTTT

v_call: TRBV5-6
clone_size: many
d_call: -
j_call: TRBJ2-4
cdr3_aa: CASTRGGAKNIQYF
cdr3_nt: TGTGCCAGCACCCGAGGGGGAGCCAAAAACATTCAGTACTTC

v_call: TRBV7-2
clone_size: many
d_call: -
j_call: TRBJ2-3
cdr3_aa: CASSRRGPLTDTQYF
cdr3_nt: TGTGCCAGCAGCCGACGGGGGCCCCTAACAGATACGCAGTATTTT

v_call: TRBV10-3
clone_size: many
d_call: -
j_call: TRBJ2-3
cdr3_aa: CAISDRGHLPTQYF
cdr3_nt: TGTGCCATCAGTGACCGGGGTCACCTCCCTACGCAGTATTTT

v_call: TRBV20-1
clone_size: many
d_call: -
j_call: TRBJ1-1
cdr3_aa: CSARSPRSPNTEAFF
cdr3_nt: TGCAGTGCTAGGTCCCCCCGCTCTCCCAACACTGAAGCTTTCTTT

v_call: TRBV12-3/TRBV12-4
clone_size: -
d_call: -
j_call: TRBJ2-7
cdr3_aa: CASCRVLGGKAYEQYF
cdr3_nt: TGTGCCAGTTGCAGGGTGTTAGGAGGAAAGGCCTACGAGCAGTACTTC

v_call: TRBV4-2
clone_size: many
d_call: -
j_call: TRBJ2-3
cdr3_aa: CASKFSGGTDTQYF
cdr3_nt: TGTGCCAGCAAGTTTAGTGGGGGCACAGATACGCAGTATTTT

v_call: TRBV5-6
clone_size: many
d_call: -
j_call: TRBJ1-1
cdr3_aa: CASSLRLGSRNTEAFF
cdr3_nt: TGTGCCAGCAGCTTGAGACTGGGTTCGAGGAACACTGAAGCTTTCTTT

v_call: TRBV10-3
clone_size: many
d_call: -
j_call: TRBJ2-5
cdr3_aa: CAISRAGTAETQYF
cdr3_nt: TGTGCCATCAGTCGGGCAGGGACTGCGGAGACCCAGTACTTC

v_call: TRBV4-2
clone_size: few
d_call: TRBD2
j_call: TRBJ2-2
cdr3_aa: CASSTPGLATAGELFF
cdr3_nt: TGTGCCAGCAGCACTCCGGGACTAGCGACGGCCGGGGAGCTGTTTTTT

v_call: TRBV5-1
clone_size: many
d_call: -
j_call: TRBJ2-7
cdr3_aa: CASSLVGTAAEQYF
cdr3_nt: TGCGCCAGCAGCTTGGTAGGGACTGCGGCCGAGCAGTACTTC

v_call: TRBV20-1
clone_size: -
d_call: TRBD2
j_call: TRBJ2-1
cdr3_aa: CSARIFGTSGNYNEQFF
cdr3_nt: TGCAGTGCTAGGATTTTTGGGACTAGCGGGAACTACAATGAGCAGTTCTTC

v_call: TRBV7-2
clone_size: many
d_call: -
j_call: TRBJ2-7
cdr3_aa: CASSLAGTVFYEQYF
cdr3_nt: TGTGCCAGCAGCTTAGCCGGGACGGTATTTTACGAGCAGTACTTC

v_call: TRBV3-1
clone_size: -
d_call: TRBD2
j_call: TRBJ2-1
cdr3_aa: CASSQVLAGGLGNYNEQFF
cdr3_nt: TGTGCCAGCAGCCAAGTGCTAGCGGGAGGTCTAGGTAACTACAATGAGCAGTTCTTC

v_call: TRBV4-1
clone_size: few
d_call: -
j_call: TRBJ2-6
cdr3_aa: CASSQAGGAGANVLTF
cdr3_nt: TGCGCCAGCAGCCAAGCAGGGGGGGCTGGGGCCAACGTCCTGACTTTC

v_call: TRBV12-3/TRBV12-4
clone_size: many
d_call: -
j_call: TRBJ2-7
cdr3_aa: CASSAPGLSYEQYF
cdr3_nt: TGTGCCAGCAGTGCCCCGGGATTAAGCTACGAGCAGTACTTC

v_call: TRBV20-1
clone_size: many
d_call: TRBD1
j_call: TRBJ1-5
cdr3_aa: CSAGQPGGYQPQHF
cdr3_nt: TGCAGTGCTGGTCAACCAGGGGGTTATCAGCCCCAGCATTTT

v_call: TRBV4-3
clone_size: -
d_call: TRBD2
j_call: TRBJ2-5
cdr3_aa: CASSPLLLAGGEETQYF
cdr3_nt: TGCGCCAGCAGCCCGCTCCTACTAGCGGGCGGGGAAGAGACCCAGTACTTC

v_call: TRBV2
clone_size: -
d_call: -
j_call: TRBJ2-5
cdr3_aa: CASSVGDPGETQYF
cdr3_nt: TGTGCCAGCAGTGTCGGGGACCCCGGGGAGACCCAGTACTTC

v_call: TRBV20-1
clone_size: few
d_call: -
j_call: TRBJ2-5
cdr3_aa: CSAPKFGSVETQYF
cdr3_nt: TGCAGTGCCCCGAAGTTCGGGAGCGTGGAGACCCAGTACTTC

v_call: TRBV4-3
clone_size: many
d_call: -
j_call: TRBJ2-3
cdr3_aa: CASSRTVVVDTQYF
cdr3_nt: TGCGCCAGCAGCCGGACAGTTGTGGTTGATACGCAGTATTTT

v_call: TRBV9
clone_size: many
d_call: -
j_call: TRBJ2-7
cdr3_aa: CASSVSYLSYHEQYF
cdr3_nt: TGTGCCAGCAGCGTTTCGTATTTATCTTACCACGAGCAGTACTTC

v_call: TRBV6-5
clone_size: many
d_call: TRBD1
j_call: TRBJ1-4
cdr3_aa: CASSLGQTPEKLFF
cdr3_nt: TGTGCCAGCAGTTTGGGACAGACCCCTGAAAAACTGTTTTTT

v_call: TRBV7-2
clone_size: many
d_call: -
j_call: TRBJ2-7
cdr3_aa: CASSARDRYYEQYF
cdr3_nt: TGTGCCAGCAGCGCGCGGGACCGTTACTACGAGCAGTACTTC

v_call: TRBV5-1
clone_size: many
d_call: TRBD1
j_call: TRBJ2-2
cdr3_aa: CASSGQDTGELFF
cdr3_nt: TGCGCCAGCAGCGGACAGGACACCGGGGAGCTGTTTTTT